These 29 T cell receptor beta chains were sequenced from one sample in a study of cytomegalovirus exposure and HLA in healthy donors. Primers: 60 Vbeta forward and 13 Jbeta reverse. Sequenced by immunoSEQ multiplex PCR; TCRdb stores in-frame clones only, minus some. Among under 150,000 clones listed, about 69% were seen once. What was sequenced was PBMCs. The source of these receptors is a man aged 25-45 years in good health and CMV-seronegative.

The V and J genes are TRBV5-1 and TRBJ2-7; D might be TRBD1 (5 bases). The CDR3 spans 15 residues. With 0 bases removed from V and 3 bases from J, the gap between germline ends came to 13 bases. Germline V gives CDR1 SGHRS, CDR2 YFSETQ. The CDR3 nucleotides are TGCGCCAGCAGCTTGGCCGCAGGGAAGGTCTACGAGCAGTACTTC. It is translated as CASSLAAGKVYEQYF.

This clone was found a few times. The chain is built from TRBV6-6 and TRBJ2-7, with unresolved D. Germline V lookup: CDR1 MNHNY, CDR2 SVGAGI (reference sequence). The CDR3 length is 10 residues. Trimming left V 8 bases short and J 3 bases short, with 5 bases between. The DNA for the CDR3 is TGTGCCAGCTCAGACTACGAGCAGTACTTC. Translating it yields CASSDYEQYF.

The chain links TRBV7-2 to TRBJ2-7; 8 bases map to TRBD2. This CDR3 has 15 amino acids. Looked up from germline, CDR1 is SGHTA and CDR2 is FQGNSA. V lost 0 bases, J lost 2 bases, and 3 bases stayed unmatched. CDR3 DNA: TGTGCCAGCAGCTTAGCGGCGGGAGGTCCCTACGAGCAGTACTTC. The encoded protein is CASSLAAGGPYEQYF.

V is TRBV6-5 and J is TRBJ1-5; 9 bases fit TRBD1. V shed 0 bases and J 5 bases; nucleotides not matched to a gene: 5. Germline V lookup: CDR1 MNHEY, CDR2 SVGAGI. This CDR3 spans 16 amino acids. Here the CDR3 reads CASSYSWTGVDQPQHF. The CDR3 DNA reads as TGTGCCAGCAGTTACTCCTGGACAGGGGTGGATCAGCCCCAGCATTTT.

This sequence joins TRBV7-3 and TRBJ2-3; the match to TRBD1 covers 12 bases. Germline CDR1 SGHTA, CDR2 FQGTGA. This CDR3 has 18 amino acids. J gave up 2 bases and V 0 bases, and 6 bases lay outside the gene matches. The CDR3 DNA follows: TGTGCCAGCAGCTTAACTATCGGGACAGGGGGCCCCACAGATACGCAGTATTTT. Its protein product is CASSLTIGTGGPTDTQYF.

The J gene is TRBJ2-1, the V gene TRBV30; the match to TRBD2 covers 7 bases. CDR1 is GTSNPN, CDR2 SVGIG, per germline (reference sequence). This CDR3 region has 14 residues. With 5 bases clipped from V and 5 bases from J, the junction kept 9 bases outside the gene matches. CDR3 nucleotide sequence: TGTGCCTGGGAGTGGGGGGAGGGCCACAATGAGCAGTTCTTC. Protein sequence: CAWEWGEGHNEQFF.

This clone was counted at least ten times. V and J are TRBV27 and TRBJ1-1; D is undetermined. Trimming shortened V by 5 bases and J by 2 bases, and 9 bases separated the two germline ends. Germline CDR1 MNHEY, CDR2 SMNVEV (reference sequence). The CDR3 sequence is 13 residues long. The CDR3 protein is CASSIGVNTEAFF. In nucleotides, the CDR3 is TGTGCCAGCAGTATCGGAGTTAACACTGAAGCTTTCTTT.

In its sample, this clone was seen once. The chain links TRBV11-2 to TRBJ1-2; unclear D gene. This CDR3 has 11 residues. Germline lookup yields CDR1 SGHAT and CDR2 FQNNGV. V shed 5 bases and J shed 5 bases, with 6 bases lying between them. The CDR3 region has the DNA TGTGCCAGCAGCCGAGGATATGGCTACACCTTC. Translating it yields CASSRGYGYTF.

The CDR3: CASSSGQATEAFF. The DNA of the CDR3 is TGTGCCAGCAGCTCTGGACAGGCCACTGAAGCTTTCTTT. The V and J genes are TRBV7-2 and TRBJ1-1, with TRBD1 matching 7 bases. The junction had 3 bases not matched to a gene; V was cut back by 4 bases and J by 4 bases. The CDR3 spans 13 residues. The V gene's germline CDR1 is SGHTA and CDR2 FQGNSA.

This clone has more than one count but fewer than ten. The chain employs TRBV27 and TRBJ2-3, with a tentative D call TRBD2 (6 bases). Germline-derived CDR1 and CDR2 are MNHEY and SMNVEV (reference sequence). V was shortened by 6 bases and J by 2 bases, with 18 bases between the two germline ends. This CDR3 contains 16 residues. The CDR3 reads CASSSPSSVHTDTQYF. The CDR3 nucleotides read TGTGCCAGCAGCTCCCCTTCTAGCGTCCACACAGATACGCAGTATTTT.

The V gene is TRBV18, the J gene TRBJ2-7; possible D gene TRBD2, 6 bases. Trimming removed 4 bases at V and 2 bases at J, with 15 bases between. Germline CDR1 is KGHSH and CDR2 is LQKENI. The CDR3 totals 15 residues. The CDR3 region is CASSRGLRGAYEQYF. The CDR3 nucleotides are TGTGCCAGCTCACGCGGACTACGGGGAGCCTACGAGCAGTACTTC.

The chain recombines TRBV6-4 with TRBJ1-5; D might be TRBD1 (6 bases). Germline V gives CDR1 MRHNA, CDR2 SNTAGT. The CDR3 extends over 13 amino acids. Trimming pared 3 bases from V and 6 bases from J, leaving 9 bases between. The CDR3 loop is CASSEGRGQPQHF. CDR3 bases: TGTGCCAGCAGTGAAGGCAGGGGTCAGCCCCAGCATTTT.

The chain recombines TRBV4-3 with TRBJ2-1; the D gene is possibly TRBD2 (7 bases). Per germline, CDR1 LGHNA and CDR2 YSLEER. This CDR3 spans 16 amino acids. Trimming pared 0 bases from V and 6 bases from J, leaving 15 bases between. CDR3: CASSQDLRGGINEQFF. The CDR3 bases are TGCGCCAGCAGCCAAGATCTTAGGGGGGGGATCAATGAGCAGTTCTTC.

This clone has just a few counts. The V gene is TRBV6-1, the J gene TRBJ1-5, with D unresolved. The germline V and J ends were trimmed by 5 bases and 0 bases, with 11 bases remaining between them. Germline CDR1 is MNHNS and CDR2 is SASEGT. The CDR3 is 15 residues long. This CDR3 reads CASSSEPSSNQPQHF. The CDR3 DNA reads TGTGCCAGCAGTAGCGAACCGAGTAGCAATCAGCCCCAGCATTTT.

The CDR3 here is CASSPGLATNNEQFF. CDR3 nucleotide sequence: TGTGCCTCCTCCCCGGGACTAGCGACAAACAATGAGCAGTTCTTC. This chain uses TRBV30 with TRBJ2-1, with 10 bases lining up with TRBD2. The J segment lost 5 bases and the V segment lost 7 bases, leaving 11 bases of the junction unmatched. The germline CDR1 and CDR2 sequences are GTSNPN and SVGIG (reference sequence). This CDR3 contains 15 residues.

The V and J genes are TRBV28 and TRBJ1-2; 7 bases line up with TRBD1. Per the germline V gene, CDR1 is MDHEN and CDR2 is SYDVKM. CDR3 length: 16 residues. Losses at the gene ends were 8 bases for V and 5 bases for J; bases not matched to a gene: 17. The CDR3 bases are TGTGCCAGCGGTTCCACTAATAAACAGGGGCGGTATGGCTACACCTTC. This sequence encodes CASGSTNKQGRYGYTF.

The chain has TRBV29-1 and TRBJ2-7; D is perhaps TRBD1 (5 bases). CDR1 SQVTM and CDR2 ANQGSEA come from the germline V gene. CDR3 size: 11 residues. Trimming pared 6 bases from V and 4 bases from J, leaving 10 bases between. The CDR3 DNA follows: TGCAGCGTGGTAAGACAGTACGAGCAGTACTTC. Amino acids: CSVVRQYEQYF.

The rearrangement joins TRBV7-6 to TRBJ1-1; D gene unclear. Germline CDR1 SGHVS, CDR2 FNYEAQ. This CDR3 is 13 amino acids long. V was trimmed by 1 base and J by 6 bases, leaving 9 bases between them. CDR3 DNA sequence: TGTGCCAGCAGCTTAGGAGGGTTGGCTGAAGCTTTCTTT. It is translated as CASSLGGLAEAFF.

This clone was seen more than once but under ten times. The chain recombines TRBV29-1 with TRBJ2-5; a weak D match, TRBD2 (6 bases). V lost 7 bases and J 4 bases, leaving 19 bases between the germline ends. Germline V gene lookup returns CDR1 SQVTM and CDR2 ANQGSEA. The CDR3 has 14 amino acids. The CDR3 DNA reads as TGCAGCGCCTTACGGGACTCTCTAGTAGAGACCCAGTACTTC. This codes for CSALRDSLVETQYF.

The gene calls are TRBV7-2 and TRBJ2-1; D may be TRBD2 (5 bases). The CDR3 spans 13 residues. Germline CDR1 and CDR2: SGHTA and FQGNSA. Trimming took 2 bases from V and 7 from J, leaving 9 bases between them. The CDR3 DNA sequence: TGTGCCAGCAGCTTAAATGGCGGGAATGAGCAGTTCTTC. Amino acids: CASSLNGGNEQFF. The variable domain in full, with the rest retrieved from reference TRBV7-2 and TRBJ2-1, is GAGVSQSPSNKVTEKGKDVELRCDPISGHTALYWYRQSLGQGLEFLIYFQGNSAPDKSGLPSDRFSAERTGGSVSTLTIQRTQQEDSAVYLCASSLNGGNEQFFGPGTRLTVL.

The rearrangement uses TRBV7-2 and TRBJ2-5, with D uncertain. Germline V gene sequence: CDR1 SGHTA, CDR2 FQGNSA. This CDR3 comprises 15 residues. V lost 4 bases and J lost 4, with 16 bases in between. The CDR3 nucleotides read TGTGCCAGCAGCTCCGCTCGCATGGGCCCAGAGACCCAGTACTTC. The encoded protein is CASSSARMGPETQYF.

This clone has only a few counts. The V call is TRBV6-6, the J call TRBJ1-1; D perhaps matches TRBD1 (5 bases). The V end was cut by 7 bases, the J end by 8 bases, with 11 bases between. This CDR3 is 11 amino acids long. The germline V gene encodes CDR1 MNHNY and CDR2 SVGAGI (reference sequence). CDR3 amino acids: CASTPSGEAFF. The CDR3 DNA reads as TGTGCCAGCACTCCGTCAGGGGAAGCTTTCTTT.

The chain carries TRBV6-5 and TRBJ2-1; the match to TRBD2 covers 11 bases. Germline V CDR1 and CDR2: MNHEY, SVGAGI. The junction had 4 bases not matched to a gene; V was cut back by 2 bases and J by 4 bases. The CDR3 totals 16 residues. CDR3: CASSYTSGRRYNEQFF. CDR3 sequence (DNA): TGTGCCAGCAGTTACACTAGCGGGAGAAGATACAATGAGCAGTTCTTC.

The rearrangement joins TRBV28 to TRBJ2-5; D might be TRBD1 (5 bases). Trimming removed 0 bases from V and 2 bases from J, with 10 bases in between. This CDR3 is built from 15 residues. CDR1 MDHEN and CDR2 SYDVKM come from the germline V gene. Here the CDR3 reads CASSLWDTLQETQYF. As DNA, the CDR3 is TGTGCCAGCAGTTTATGGGACACCCTACAAGAGACCCAGTACTTC.

The chain has TRBV7-2 and TRBJ1-3; no firm D call. Trimming took off 1 base at V and 0 bases at J, with 7 bases between the two ends. Germline assignment: CDR1 SGHTA and CDR2 FQGNSA. The length of the CDR3 is 15 residues. CDR3 bases: TGTGCCAGCAGCTTAGACCACAGCTCTGGAAACACCATATATTTT. This sequence encodes CASSLDHSSGNTIYF. The entire variable domain, with the rest obtained from reference TRBV7-2 and TRBJ1-3, is as follows: GAGVSQSPSNKVTEKGKDVELRCDPISGHTALYWYRQSLGQGLEFLIYFQGNSAPDKSGLPSDRFSAERTGGSVSTLTIQRTQQEDSAVYLCASSLDHSSGNTIYFGEGSWLTVV.

The chain has TRBV7-3 and TRBJ2-3, with D perhaps matching TRBD2 (6 bases). Deletions cut 5 bases from V and 8 bases from J, with 20 bases between. Germline CDR1 SGHTA, CDR2 FQGTGA. The CDR3 contains 15 residues. CDR3 amino acids: CASSATAHLGGTQYF. The CDR3 nucleotides read TGTGCCAGCAGCGCCACAGCCCATTTGGGAGGTACGCAGTATTTT.

This sequence joins TRBV27 and TRBJ2-6, with D perhaps matching TRBD1 (6 bases). Looked up from germline, CDR1 is MNHEY and CDR2 is SMNVEV (reference sequence). V was pared by 3 bases and J by 4 bases, with 22 bases between. CDR3 length: 19 amino acids. CDR3 residues: CASSFTGTSISIGANVLTF. CDR3 bases: TGTGCCAGCAGTTTTACCGGGACATCGATCTCAATAGGGGCCAACGTCCTGACTTTC.

The V and J genes are TRBV5-4 and TRBJ2-1, with 7 positions matching TRBD2. J gave up 5 bases and V 3 bases, and 11 bases lay outside the gene matches. CDR1 is SGHNT, CDR2 YYREEE, per germline (reference sequence). The CDR3 runs to 16 residues. The CDR3 DNA sequence: TGTGCCAGCAGCTCCTATAGACTAGCCCCAAACAATGAGCAGTTCTTC. This sequence encodes CASSSYRLAPNNEQFF.

The V and J genes are TRBV7-3 and TRBJ1-2; 7 bases match TRBD1. V gave up 5 bases and J gave up 6 bases; unmatched junction bases: 15. Germline CDR1 SGHTA, CDR2 FQGTGA. CDR3 length equals 16 residues. The CDR3 reads CASSRERGDRVDGYTF. The CDR3 bases are TGTGCCAGCAGCCGTGAGAGGGGTGACAGGGTGGATGGCTACACCTTC.